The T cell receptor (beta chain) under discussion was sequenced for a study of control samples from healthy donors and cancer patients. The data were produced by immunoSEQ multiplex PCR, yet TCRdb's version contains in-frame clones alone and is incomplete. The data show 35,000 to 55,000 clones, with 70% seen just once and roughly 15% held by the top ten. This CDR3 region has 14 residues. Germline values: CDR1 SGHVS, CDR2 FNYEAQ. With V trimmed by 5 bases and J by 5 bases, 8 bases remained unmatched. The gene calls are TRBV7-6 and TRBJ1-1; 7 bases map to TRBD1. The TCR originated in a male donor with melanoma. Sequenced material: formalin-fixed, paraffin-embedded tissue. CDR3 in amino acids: CASSLDRVRTEAFF. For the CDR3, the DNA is TGTGCCAGCAGCCTCGACAGGGTTCGTACTGAAGCTTTCTTT.